A single sample is the source of the 9 T cell receptor beta chains below, sequenced in a study of T cell clonality in common variable immunodeficiency. Overall study results and limits: Reportedly, TCR beta sequences from common variable immunodeficiency showed fewer deletions and N-nucleotide insertions.

Antigens of these TCRs are unknown. Sequencing used immunoSEQ multiplex PCR; TCRdb keeps in-frame clones, though not all of them. Recorded here are about 7,300 clones, none singletons. Sample: peripheral blood mononuclear cells. The receptors stem from a human donor with common variable immunodeficiency.

In its sample, this clone is medium-sized (0.01 to 0.1%). Read sequence stops 3 residues before the CDR3 end, and the germline J gene provides the missing end. V is TRBV7-3 and J is TRBJ2-2, with TRBD2 identical over 8 bases. Germline assignment: CDR1 SGHTA and CDR2 FQGTGA. The CDR3 covers 13 residues. Losses at the gene ends were 5 bases for V and 9 bases for J; bases not matched to a gene: 5. The covered CDR3 bases are TGTGCCAGCAGCCGAGCGGGGGCCAGGGAG. Protein: CASSRAGARE. The full CDR3 protein is CASSRAGARELFF.

Points on this clone: The CDR3 end lies 3 residues beyond the end of the read and is filled in from the germline J gene. This rearrangement joins TRBV2 to TRBJ1-2; D might be TRBD1 (6 bases). CDR3 length: 14 residues. Trimming took off 10 bases at V and 6 bases at J, with 21 bases between the two ends. Germline CDR1 reads SNHLY; CDR2 reads FYNNEI. CDR3: CAIRRAQGPHGYTF. The CDR3 bases that were read are TGTGCCATCCGTAGGGCACAGGGCCCCCATGGC.

This chain's CDR3 is CAWSPHQQETQYF. The sequenced part of the CDR3 DNA is TGTGCCTGGAGCCCCCACCAGCAAGAGACC. The chain joins TRBV30 to TRBJ2-5; D unclear. The DNA ends 3 residues before the CDR3 does, and the rest of the CDR3 is filled in from the germline J gene. Trimming took off 3 bases at V and 2 bases at J, with 10 bases between the two ends. This CDR3 is built from 13 residues. Germline CDR1 and CDR2: GTSNPN and SVGIG (reference sequence).

This clone turned up a few times. From the germline J gene comes the end of the CDR3, since the read stops 3 residues before it. The rearrangement uses TRBV11-2 and TRBJ2-2; D gene unclear. Trimming removed 5 bases at V and 5 bases at J, with 9 bases between. Germline V gene lookup returns CDR1 SGHAT and CDR2 FQNNGV. This CDR3 region has 13 residues. This CDR3 reads CASSIVGTGELFF. The CDR3 DNA, read in part, is TGTGCCAGCAGCATAGTCGGTACCGGGGAG. The full variable domain, in which reference TRBV11-2 and TRBJ2-2 provide the parts outside the CDR3, is EAGVAQSPRYKIIEKRQSVAFWCNPISGHATLYWYQQILGQGPKLLIQFQNNGVVDDSQLPKDRFSAERLKGVDSTLKIQPAKLEDSAVYLCASSIVGTGELFFGEGSRLTVL.

This clone turned up a few times. CDR3 bases read: TGTGCCAGCAGTCCGTATGACTCGAACTACGAG. This sequence encodes CASSPYDSNYE. The CDR3 in full is CASSPYDSNYEQYF. This chain connects TRBV6-2 or TRBV6-3 to TRBJ2-7; D unclear. Coverage ceases 3 residues before the CDR3 finishes, and the germline J gene fills in the end. With 5 bases removed from V and 3 bases from J, the gap between germline ends came to 14 bases. The CDR3 has 14 residues. In germline, CDR1 is MNHEY, CDR2 SVGEGT.

This clone was counted between two and nine times. The CDR3 goes on 3 residues after the read ends, and that part is filled in from the germline J gene. The rearrangement joins TRBV2 to TRBJ2-7; TRBD1 matches 10 bases. Germline CDR1 SNHLY, CDR2 FYNNEI. The CDR3 spans 13 residues. With 6 bases clipped from V and 4 bases from J, the junction kept 3 bases outside the gene matches. Incomplete CDR3 DNA: TGTGCCAGCAGCGTGGACAGGGGGTACGAG. As protein: CASSVDRGYE. The CDR3 in full is CASSVDRGYEQYF. Supplemented by reference TRBV2 and TRBJ2-7, the full variable domain reads EPEVTQTPSHQVTQMGQEVILRCVPISNHLYFYWYRQILGQKVEFLVSFYNNEISEKSEIFDDQFSVERPDGSNFTLKIRSTKLEDSAMYFCASSVDRGYEQYFGPGTRLTVT.

Partial CDR3 DNA: TGCAGTGCTAGAGATCATAAACTAGATAGGGGGCCAGGCACGAACAATGAG. Translated: CSARDHKLDRGPGTNNE. The whole CDR3 sequence is CSARDHKLDRGPGTNNEQFF. The chain employs TRBV20-1 and TRBJ2-1; 7 bases are shared with TRBD1. The read terminates 3 residues before the CDR3 end, so the remaining end is supplied by the germline J gene. The CDR3 has 20 amino acids. J lost 5 bases, V lost 0 bases, and 22 bases had no gene match. The germline gives CDR1 DFQATT, CDR2 SNEGSKA (reference sequence).

At least ten counts were recorded for this clone. The CDR3 DNA, read in part, is TGCAGTGCTAGCCCTGCAGGGGGGAAGGACGAG. It is translated as CSASPAGGKDE. The full CDR3 protein is CSASPAGGKDEQYF. V usage is TRBV20-1 and J usage is TRBJ2-7; the D gene is possibly TRBD1 (7 bases). The read finishes 3 residues shy of the CDR3 end, and the germline J gene is used to complete it. Germline-derived CDR1 and CDR2 are DFQATT and SNEGSKA (reference sequence). The V gene lost 3 bases and the J gene lost 5 bases, with 17 bases spanning the gap. This CDR3 is built from 14 residues.

On this clone: The CDR3 extends 3 residues past the end of the read, so its final part is completed from the germline J gene. This chain uses TRBV10-3 with TRBJ2-7; 8 positions agree with TRBD2. The CDR3 runs 16 residues. Germline V gene lookup returns CDR1 ENHRY and CDR2 SYGVKD. V shed 3 bases and J 5 bases; nucleotides not matched to a gene: 12. CDR3 loop: CAISEPGLGGYNEQYF. Incomplete CDR3 DNA: TGTGCCATCAGTGAACCGGGACTAGGGGGGTACAACGAG.